This TCR beta chain was sequenced in a study of graft-versus-host responses after intestinal transplantation. Study context: Each transplant was multivisceral, liver-intestinal, or isolated intestinal. Every recipient underwent anti-thymocyte globulin induction, then tacrolimus and steroids for approximately three years.

The germline V gene encodes CDR1 SNHLY and CDR2 FYNNEI. V was pared by 1 base and J by 3 bases, with 9 bases between. The CDR3 spans 15 residues. Points from the study as a whole: Graft-donor T cell macrochimerism coincided with high graft-versus-host to host-versus-graft clonal ratios in allografts. Ileal or blood samples showed some GvH clones first, and such clones were also found in recipient marrow.

Details on this clone: The antigen is unknown.

Data came from immunoSEQ multiplex PCR; TCRdb stores just in-frame clones and leaves some out. The sample has fewer than 45,000 clones, around 94% seen once. This chain links TRBV2 with TRBJ1-4, with a weak D call TRBD1 (5 bases). Material: PBMCs, obtained 16 days after intestinal transplant. The sequence was collected from a human patient who received an intestinal transplant, so some T cells may come from the graft donor. CDR3: CASSEGGGPNEKLFF. CDR3 DNA sequence: TGTGCCAGCAGTGAAGGCGGGGGACCTAATGAAAAACTGTTTTTT.